Shown below are 26 T cell receptor beta chains from a single sample sequenced in a study of T-cell reconstitution after alpha-beta-depleted transplantation in children. Using unique molecular identifiers, the investigators prepared the TCRbeta library. MiXCR, applied by TCRdb to the PCR reads, yields one record per CDR3 protein. The data show hundreds of thousands of distinct CDR3 sequences, around 15% seen once. The source material was PBMCs, mostly from graft donor cells, sampled 360 days after TCRalphabeta/CD19-depleted stem cell transplant. All receptors come from a male patient aged 2-15 years who had a stem cell transplant for acute lymphoblastic leukemia, so the T cells may come from the graft donor.

This clonotype was counted ten times or more. The J gene is TRBJ2-5, the V gene TRBV7-2; D is possibly TRBD1 (6 bases). Germline V lookup: CDR1 SGHTA, CDR2 FQGNSA. With 4 bases removed from V and 2 bases from J, the gap between germline ends came to 17 bases. The length of the CDR3 is 16 residues. The CDR3 spells CASSSYRDTRQETQYF. The CDR3 DNA reads as TGTGCCAGCAGCTCCTACCGGGACACCAGACAAGAGACCCAGTACTTC.

V usage is TRBV4-1 and J usage is TRBJ1-5; TRBD1 agrees at 9 bases. In germline, CDR1 is MGHRA, CDR2 YSYEKL. The CDR3 consists of 14 residues. The ends lost 4 bases at V and 9 bases at J; junction bases unmatched: 7. The chain's CDR3 is CASSPLTGGPPQHF. As DNA, the CDR3 is TGCGCCAGCAGCCCATTGACAGGGGGGCCGCCCCAGCATTTT.

This sequence joins TRBV18 and TRBJ2-7; 10 positions agree with TRBD1. After removal of 5 bases from V and 7 bases from J, the junction contained 8 bases not matched to a gene. The germline CDR1 and CDR2 sequences are KGHSH and LQKENI. CDR3 length: 14 residues. CDR3 DNA sequence: TGTGCCAGCTCATATAGACAGGGGGCGGGGGAGCAGTACTTC. Protein product: CASSYRQGAGEQYF.

In this sample, this clonotype turned up many times. In DNA, the CDR3 is TGTGCCAGCAGCCAAGAATACTGGCTACGACGTTTGGATGAGCAGTTCTTC. It encodes CASSQEYWLRRLDEQFF. The chain couples TRBV4-2 to TRBJ2-1; D is uncertain. This CDR3 is 17 amino acids long. Germline V CDR1 and CDR2: LGHNA, YNFKEQ. The germline V and J ends were trimmed by 0 bases and 8 bases, with 20 bases remaining between them.

This clonotype has just a few counts. The chain joins TRBV10-3 to TRBJ2-3, with D hard to call. Germline V gives CDR1 ENHRY, CDR2 SYGVKD. The CDR3 spans 18 residues. Between the trimmed V and J ends, which lost 2 bases and 0 bases, there was a span of 18 bases. The CDR3 DNA reads TGTGCCATCAGTGAGCGCTTAGCCGGTACGACTAGCACAGATACGCAGTATTTT. It codes for CAISERLAGTTSTDTQYF.

The V call is TRBV10-2, the J call TRBJ2-7, with 9 bases fitting TRBD1. J lost 3 bases, V lost 7 bases, and 4 bases had no gene match. The CDR3 runs to 13 residues. Per the germline V gene, CDR1 is WSHSY and CDR2 is SAAADI. CDR3 region: CASKGQGHYEQYF. CDR3 bases: TGCGCCAGCAAGGGACAGGGTCACTACGAGCAGTACTTC.

This clonotype turned up a few times. The chain is built from TRBV7-9 and TRBJ2-7; D unresolved. This CDR3 has 15 residues. V was cut by 4 bases and J by 3 bases, with 16 bases left in between. The germline V gene encodes CDR1 SEHNR and CDR2 FQNEAQ (reference sequence). The CDR3 sequence: CASSSAKEYFYEQYF. In DNA form, the CDR3 reads TGTGCCAGCAGCTCGGCCAAGGAATATTTCTACGAGCAGTACTTC.

J is TRBJ1-5 and V is TRBV3-1; maybe TRBD1 (6 bases). Trimming took off 2 bases at V and 5 bases at J, with 7 bases between the two ends. The V gene's germline CDR1 is LGHDT and CDR2 YNNKEL (reference sequence). This CDR3 is built from 13 residues. The CDR3 nucleotides read TGTGCCAGCAGCCAAAACAGGGATCAGCCCCAGCATTTT. Its protein is CASSQNRDQPQHF.

This clonotype was seen a few times. The genes are TRBV5-1 and TRBJ2-3; D gene ambiguous. Trimming left V 2 bases short and J 7 bases short, with 14 bases between. In germline, CDR1 is SGHRS, CDR2 YFSETQ. The CDR3 is 14 residues long. CDR3 DNA: TGCGCCAGCAGCTTAAACAGTGGCACGTATACGCAGTATTTT. It is translated as CASSLNSGTYTQYF.

J is TRBJ2-7 and V is TRBV4-1; the D gene is possibly TRBD1 (6 bases). Trimming took 1 base from V and 2 from J, leaving 6 bases between them. The CDR3 spans 13 residues. Germline CDR1 is MGHRA and CDR2 is YSYEKL. The CDR3 region has the DNA TGCGCCAGCAGCCAAGGACAGGCCTACGAGCAGTACTTC. Residues: CASSQGQAYEQYF.

The V call is TRBV24-1, the J call TRBJ1-5, with 10 bases fitting TRBD1. J was trimmed by 7 bases and V by 5 bases; bases with no gene match: 4. The germline gives CDR1 KGHDR, CDR2 SFDVKD. The CDR3 totals 14 residues. The CDR3 DNA follows: TGTGCCACCAGTGGACAGGGGGCTACACAGCCCCAGCATTTT. It encodes CATSGQGATQPQHF.

V usage is TRBV28 and J usage is TRBJ2-5, with D possibly matching TRBD2 (6 bases). Per germline, CDR1 MDHEN and CDR2 SYDVKM. The CDR3 covers 14 residues. V lost 1 base and J 5 bases, leaving 11 bases between the germline ends. The CDR3 DNA reads as TGTGCCAGCAGTTTATCTGCAGGGAGGGAGACCCAGTACTTC. Encoded protein: CASSLSAGRETQYF. Complete variable domain (other parts from reference TRBV28 and TRBJ2-5): DVKVTQSSRYLVKRTGEKVFLECVQDMDHENMFWYRQDPGLGLRLIYFSYDVKMKEKGDIPEGYSVSREKKERFSLILESASTNQTSMYLCASSLSAGRETQYFGPGTRLLVL.

This clonotype was seen a handful of times. V is TRBV4-3 and J is TRBJ1-2; 9 nucleotides align to TRBD1. This CDR3 has 15 amino acids. The germline V gene has CDR1 LGHNA and CDR2 YSLEER. J gave up 8 bases and V 4 bases, and 11 bases lay outside the gene matches. CDR3 amino acids: CASSPGDRVIEGYTF. The DNA for the CDR3 is TGCGCCAGCAGCCCCGGGGACAGGGTCATAGAAGGCTACACCTTC.

CDR3 loop: CASSYSRQAQHF. CDR3 DNA sequence: TGTGCCAGCAGTTACTCGAGACAGGCCCAGCATTTT. J is TRBJ1-5 and V is TRBV6-2 or TRBV6-3; the D gene is possibly TRBD1 (6 bases). Trimming stripped 0 bases from V and 11 bases from J, with 8 bases between. Germline values: CDR1 MNHEY, CDR2 SVGEGT. The CDR3 has 12 residues.

This chain connects TRBV20-1 to TRBJ2-2; unclear D gene. Germline V gene sequence: CDR1 DFQATT, CDR2 SNEGSKA (reference sequence). Trimming removed 0 bases from V and 2 bases from J, with 4 bases in between. The CDR3 runs 13 residues. The CDR3: CSARESNTGELFF. The CDR3, as DNA: TGCAGTGCTAGAGAATCTAACACCGGGGAGCTGTTTTTT.

This clonotype has only a few counts. This chain uses TRBV30 with TRBJ2-1; D uncertain. The CDR3 sequence is 15 residues long. Trimming stripped 1 base from V and 4 bases from J, with 14 bases between. From germline, CDR1 is GTSNPN and CDR2 SVGIG (reference sequence). In DNA, the CDR3 is TGTGCCTGGAGTGGGACCCGACCCCTATACAATGAGCAGTTCTTC. This codes for CAWSGTRPLYNEQFF.

The chain joins TRBV25-1 to TRBJ2-7; 7 nucleotides align to TRBD1. Germline CDR1 MGHDK, CDR2 SYGVNS. The CDR3 length is 15 residues. V shed 4 bases and J 6 bases; nucleotides not matched to a gene: 12. The chain's CDR3 is CASSAPDRDLLEQYF. CDR3 nucleotides: TGTGCCAGCAGTGCTCCAGACAGGGATCTGCTCGAGCAGTACTTC.

This clonotype was recorded at least ten times. The chain is built from TRBV5-1 and TRBJ1-1; D ambiguous. Deletions cut 1 base from V and 8 bases from J, with 12 bases between. The CDR3 is 13 residues long. Per germline, CDR1 SGHRS and CDR2 YFSETQ. The CDR3 region is CASSLMGEWEAFF. The CDR3 bases are TGCGCCAGCAGCTTGATGGGAGAGTGGGAAGCTTTCTTT.

This chain connects TRBV4-2 to TRBJ2-1; 7 bases agree with TRBD2. The germline V gene has CDR1 LGHNA and CDR2 YNFKEQ. This CDR3 is 14 amino acids long. V trimming: 0 bases; J trimming: 8 bases; junction bases outside the gene matches: 4. The CDR3 bases are TGTGCCAGCAGCCAAGATGGGCTAGCGGATGAGCAGTTCTTC. It translates to CASSQDGLADEQFF.

The genes are TRBV4-3 and TRBJ2-6, with TRBD1 as a possible D gene (6 bases). CDR3 length: 18 amino acids. Trimming stripped 4 bases from V and 2 bases from J, with 18 bases between. Germline V gene lookup returns CDR1 LGHNA and CDR2 YSLEER. In DNA, the CDR3 is TGCGCCAGCAGCCGCCAAGTGCCACAGGGCCCTGGGGCCAACGTCCTGACTTTC. Translation gives CASSRQVPQGPGANVLTF.

Many counts were recorded for this clonotype. The chain is built from TRBV3-1 and TRBJ2-7; D is perhaps TRBD2 (5 bases). This CDR3 has 16 amino acids. Germline CDR1 LGHDT, CDR2 YNNKEL (reference sequence). The V and J ends lost 1 base and 2 bases respectively, with 15 bases between them. CDR3 region: CASSQALAGRPYEQYF. The CDR3 DNA is TGTGCCAGCAGCCAAGCCCTCGCGGGCCGTCCCTACGAGCAGTACTTC.

The J gene is TRBJ2-5, the V gene TRBV28; maybe TRBD1 (7 bases). From germline, CDR1 is MDHEN and CDR2 SYDVKM. The CDR3 totals 14 residues. V lost 6 bases, J lost 5 bases, and 16 bases lay in between. The CDR3 sequence: CASSGRGRTETQYF. The CDR3 DNA follows: TGTGCCAGCAGCGGCAGGGGGAGGACTGAGACCCAGTACTTC.

The chain has TRBV29-1 and TRBJ2-1; D may correspond to TRBD1 or TRBD2 (5 bases each). V gave up 5 bases and J gave up 0 bases, with 8 bases separating them. In germline, CDR1 is SQVTM, CDR2 ANQGSEA. This CDR3 comprises 13 residues. This CDR3 is CSVRGDSYNEQFF. In DNA form, the CDR3 reads TGCAGCGTTAGAGGGGACTCCTACAATGAGCAGTTCTTC.

This chain joins TRBV5-1 and TRBJ1-1; 7 positions agree with TRBD1. After removal of 0 bases from V and 5 bases from J, the junction contained 4 bases not matched to a gene. This CDR3 has 14 residues. Germline loops: CDR1 SGHRS, CDR2 YFSETQ. CDR3 residues: CASSLAGGWTEAFF. In nucleotides, the CDR3 is TGCGCCAGCAGCTTGGCAGGGGGATGGACTGAAGCTTTCTTT.

V is TRBV3-1 and J is TRBJ2-3, with no clear D. Trimming removed 1 base from V and 4 bases from J, with 12 bases in between. The CDR3 has 15 residues. CDR1 is LGHDT and CDR2 is YNNKEL in the germline V gene (reference sequence). The CDR3 nucleotides read TGTGCCAGCAGCCAAGGGGTTAGCTTCCCAGATACGCAGTATTTT. It encodes CASSQGVSFPDTQYF.

V is TRBV2 and J is TRBJ1-5; maybe TRBD1 (6 bases). The CDR3 is 15 residues long. CDR1 is SNHLY, CDR2 FYNNEI, per germline. Trimming stripped 4 bases from V and 6 bases from J, with 16 bases between. CDR3 residues: CASSAETGVGQPQHF. CDR3 bases: TGTGCCAGCAGTGCTGAGACAGGCGTGGGTCAGCCCCAGCATTTT. Supplemented by reference TRBV2 and TRBJ1-5, the full variable domain reads EPEVTQTPSHQVTQMGQEVILRCVPISNHLYFYWYRQILGQKVEFLVSFYNNEISEKSEIFDDQFSVERPDGSNFTLKIRSTKLEDSAMYFCASSAETGVGQPQHFGDGTRLSIL.